A single T cell receptor beta chain is shown here with its context. Its antigen is unidentified. This specimen comes from a study of monozygotic twins with inflammatory bowel disease. General study results and limits: TCRbeta inverse Simpson diversity was decreased in IBD patients versus healthy co-twins.

TCRdb re-analyzed the 5' RACE reads; it lists each CDR3 protein once, without DNA. The sample spans 200,000 to 250,000 distinct CDR3 sequences; the ten largest clones claim 7.5% to 9.5%. CDR1 SGHAT and CDR2 FQNNGV come from the germline V gene. The CDR3 sequence is 18 residues long. Sequenced material: blood. This receptor was obtained from a human donor with ulcerative colitis or Crohn's disease, or a healthy co-twin of an affected twin (not recorded which). This sequence joins TRBV11-2 and TRBJ2-1; TCRdb selects TRBD2, and the lack of DNA leaves this call unchecked. The CDR3 reads CASSLFSGGARGADEQFF.